Below are 20 T cell receptor beta chains sequenced from a single sample in a study of PD-1 blockade in classical Hodgkin lymphoma (dated by TCRdb to 2018 to 2020). Library construction relied on the immunoSEQ multiplex PCR assay. Held by TCRdb, this immuneACCESS table contains in-frame sequences only and omits some clones. Under half of the omission traces to an unresolved V gene where checked; the cause of the rest is unknown. The sample profile shows tens of thousands of clones; roughly 89% of them were found once. The ten top clones hold over 11% of the sample. What this sample's time point label stands for: cycle 4 day 1 (C4D1), after 6 weeks of nivolumab. Relapse after autologous stem cell transplantation had occurred in all trial patients, and cohorts A, B and C were distinguished by prior brentuximab vedotin exposure. The source was peripheral blood mononuclear cells (PBMCs), collected before the fourth cycle of nivolumab. The receptor set was obtained from a human donor with classical Hodgkin lymphoma.

This chain uses TRBV19 with TRBJ2-7; no clear D gene. V dropped 7 bases and J dropped 5 bases, with 21 bases sitting between them. Germline assignment: CDR1 LNHDA and CDR2 SQIVND (reference sequence). CDR3 length: 15 amino acids. CDR3 amino acids: CASTRTHRNDNEQYF. As DNA, the CDR3 is TGTGCCAGTACCCGGACCCATCGCAACGACAACGAGCAGTACTTC.

This sequence joins TRBV29-1 and TRBJ1-1; the D gene is possibly TRBD1 (6 bases). Trimming removed 7 bases at V and 5 bases at J, with 11 bases between. The CDR3 consists of 11 residues. Germline CDR1 is SQVTM and CDR2 is ANQGSEA. DNA of the CDR3: TGCAGCGCTCAGGGGTTTACTGAAGCTTTCTTT. This codes for CSAQGFTEAFF.

This clone was counted a single time. The chain's CDR3 is CASSLALSPGKDTQYF. The CDR3 region has the DNA TGCGCCAGCAGCTTGGCCTTGAGCCCGGGAAAAGATACGCAGTATTTT. The rearrangement links TRBV5-1 to TRBJ2-3; D may be TRBD2 (5 bases). Trimming removed 0 bases at V and 5 bases at J, with 16 bases between. Germline V gives CDR1 SGHRS, CDR2 YFSETQ. This CDR3 region has 16 residues.

The chain combines TRBV7-2 with TRBJ1-5; D gene ambiguous. V was cut by 5 bases and J by 9 bases, with 14 bases left in between. The CDR3 spans 13 residues. Germline V lookup: CDR1 SGHTA, CDR2 FQGNSA. The CDR3 loop is CASSPSTWRPQHF. The CDR3 DNA is TGTGCCAGCAGCCCCTCCACTTGGCGGCCCCAGCATTTT.

This clone appeared a few times. The chain couples TRBV5-6 to TRBJ2-3; D not resolved. V lost 5 bases to trimming and J lost 6 bases, with 16 bases between them. CDR3 length: 14 residues. Per the germline V gene, CDR1 is SGHDT and CDR2 is YYEEEE. CDR3 in amino acids: CASRRQSRLDTQYF. In nucleotides, the CDR3 is TGTGCCAGCAGAAGACAATCACGTCTGGATACGCAGTATTTT.

The chain joins TRBV15 to TRBJ1-4; D not resolved. Looked up from germline, CDR1 is LNHNV and CDR2 is YYDKDF (reference sequence). The V gene lost 3 bases and the J gene lost 5 bases, with 10 bases spanning the gap. The CDR3 runs to 14 residues. CDR3 sequence: CATSRAGLNEKLFF. CDR3 in DNA: TGTGCCACCAGCAGGGCCGGACTAAATGAAAAACTGTTTTTT.

CDR3 sequence (DNA): TGTGCCAGCAGTTACACGGGCGGACTAGTTTACGAGCAGTACTTC. Amino acid sequence: CASSYTGGLVYEQYF. The chain combines TRBV6-5 with TRBJ2-7; 7 nucleotides line up with TRBD2. V dropped 2 bases and J dropped 4; count of bases not matched to a gene: 8. This CDR3 is 15 amino acids long. Germline loops: CDR1 MNHEY, CDR2 SVGAGI.

The V call is TRBV30, the J call TRBJ2-1; D is unresolved. In germline, CDR1 is GTSNPN, CDR2 SVGIG (reference sequence). The CDR3 spans 11 residues. The V end lost 4 bases, the J end lost 9 bases, and 10 bases lay between the germline ends. The CDR3 DNA reads as TGTGCCTGGACCATAGGCGGTGAGCAGTTCTTC. Amino acids: CAWTIGGEQFF.

This chain connects TRBV5-1 to TRBJ2-3; TRBD1 or TRBD2 may be the D gene (5 bases each). The CDR3 contains 16 residues. The V end lost 7 bases, the J end lost 6 bases, and 24 bases lay between the germline ends. Germline V lookup: CDR1 SGHRS, CDR2 YFSETQ. CDR3 nucleotide sequence: TGCGCCAGCGGCCACGGGTCGGGGCTGGGCCACGATACGCAGTATTTT. The encoded protein is CASGHGSGLGHDTQYF. The entire variable domain, with the rest obtained from reference TRBV5-1 and TRBJ2-3, is as follows: KAGVTQTPRYLIKTRGQQVTLSCSPISGHRSVSWYQQTPGQGLQFLFEYFSETQRNKGNFPGRFSGRQFSNSRSEMNVSTLELGDSALYLCASGHGSGLGHDTQYFGPGTRLTVL.

This clone was observed once. The J gene is TRBJ2-7, the V gene TRBV19; D perhaps matches TRBD1 (6 bases). Germline V gene data show CDR1 as LNHDA and CDR2 as SQIVND (reference sequence). The CDR3 runs to 14 residues. The V end was cut by 6 bases, the J end by 3 bases, with 15 bases between. In DNA form, the CDR3 reads TGTGCCAGTAGCTGGGGAGTAGGGGGCTACGAGCAGTACTTC. Translated, it gives CASSWGVGGYEQYF.

The CDR3 nucleotides are TGTGCCAGCAGTTTATTTTCGGGGGACAATTGGGTCTATGGCTACACCTTC. Protein product: CASSLFSGDNWVYGYTF. The chain carries TRBV27 and TRBJ1-2; a possible D gene is TRBD1 (6 bases). CDR3 length: 17 residues. V lost 1 base and J 4 bases, leaving 19 bases between the germline ends. Looked up from germline, CDR1 is MNHEY and CDR2 is SMNVEV (reference sequence).

The genes are TRBV5-4 and TRBJ2-1; 8 nucleotides align to TRBD1. This CDR3 comprises 14 residues. The trim removed 1 base at V and 6 bases at J, leaving 3 bases unmatched. Looked up from germline, CDR1 is SGHNT and CDR2 is YYREEE (reference sequence). In DNA form, the CDR3 reads TGTGCCAGCAGCTTGATGGACAGGGCCAATGAGCAGTTCTTC. Translated, it gives CASSLMDRANEQFF.

The chain couples TRBV5-1 to TRBJ2-3; TRBD2 matches 9 bases. V gave up 5 bases and J gave up 6 bases; unmatched junction bases: 7. Germline V gives CDR1 SGHRS, CDR2 YFSETQ. The CDR3 is 14 amino acids. This CDR3 reads CASRSVAGVDTQYF. CDR3 bases: TGCGCCAGCAGATCAGTAGCGGGAGTGGATACGCAGTATTTT.

This chain links TRBV14 with TRBJ2-1; TRBD2 matches at 7 bases. Trimming cost V 6 bases and J 0 bases; bases outside gene matches: 14. Germline V gives CDR1 SGHDN, CDR2 FVKESK. CDR3 length: 18 amino acids. CDR3 sequence: CASSQARDYVSSYNEQFF. Here the CDR3 DNA reads TGTGCCAGCAGTCAGGCCCGGGACTACGTTAGCTCCTACAATGAGCAGTTCTTC.

The CDR3 loop reads CASSDPGGPNTGELFF. The CDR3 DNA follows: TGTGCCAGCAGTGACCCCGGGGGTCCGAACACCGGGGAGCTGTTTTTT. The chain is built from TRBV2 and TRBJ2-2; possibly TRBD2 for D (6 bases). Per germline, CDR1 SNHLY and CDR2 FYNNEI. The CDR3 has 16 residues. The germline V and J ends were trimmed by 3 bases and 0 bases, with 11 bases remaining between them. The whole variable domain, filled in from reference TRBV2 and TRBJ2-2, reads EPEVTQTPSHQVTQMGQEVILRCVPISNHLYFYWYRQILGQKVEFLVSFYNNEISEKSEIFDDQFSVERPDGSNFTLKIRSTKLEDSAMYFCASSDPGGPNTGELFFGEGSRLTVL.

J is TRBJ1-5 and V is TRBV7-9; possible D gene TRBD1, 5 bases. The CDR3 covers 14 residues. The V end lost 6 bases, the J end lost 1 base, and 10 bases lay between the germline ends. In germline, CDR1 is SEHNR, CDR2 FQNEAQ (reference sequence). CDR3 DNA sequence: TGTGCCAGCAGTTCAGGGATAAGCAATCAGCCCCAGCATTTT. Translated: CASSSGISNQPQHF.

V usage is TRBV10-3 and J usage is TRBJ2-5; 7 bases fit TRBD2. The junction had 6 bases not matched to a gene; V was cut back by 6 bases and J by 2 bases. CDR3 length: 14 residues. Germline CDR1 and CDR2: ENHRY and SYGVKD. For the CDR3, the DNA is TGTGCCATCAGAGATCCGGGACTACAAGAGACCCAGTACTTC. Translated: CAIRDPGLQETQYF.

The chain is built from TRBV9 and TRBJ2-3; D might be TRBD2 (5 bases). V was clipped by 3 bases and J by 3 bases, with 14 bases between them. CDR1 and CDR2 (germline): SGDLS, YYNGEE. CDR3 length equals 15 residues. The CDR3 DNA follows: TGTGCCAGCAGCGCCAGTCCTAGCCCGACAGATACGCAGTATTTT. Encoded protein: CASSASPSPTDTQYF.

The chain uses TRBV28 and TRBJ1-1; no clear D. CDR1 and CDR2 (germline): MDHEN, SYDVKM. This CDR3 is built from 13 residues. The V gene lost 8 bases and the J gene lost 0 bases, with 10 bases spanning the gap. This chain's CDR3 is CASLWQMNTEAFF. CDR3 in DNA: TGTGCCAGCCTGTGGCAAATGAACACTGAAGCTTTCTTT.

CDR3 DNA sequence: TGTGCCAGCAGTGATGGTTGGGGATACAATCAGCCCCAGCATTTT. Translation gives CASSDGWGYNQPQHF. V is TRBV25-1 and J is TRBJ1-5; D is unresolved. CDR3 length: 15 residues. CDR1 and CDR2 (germline): MGHDK, SYGVNS. V lost 3 bases and J 3 bases, leaving 12 bases between the germline ends.